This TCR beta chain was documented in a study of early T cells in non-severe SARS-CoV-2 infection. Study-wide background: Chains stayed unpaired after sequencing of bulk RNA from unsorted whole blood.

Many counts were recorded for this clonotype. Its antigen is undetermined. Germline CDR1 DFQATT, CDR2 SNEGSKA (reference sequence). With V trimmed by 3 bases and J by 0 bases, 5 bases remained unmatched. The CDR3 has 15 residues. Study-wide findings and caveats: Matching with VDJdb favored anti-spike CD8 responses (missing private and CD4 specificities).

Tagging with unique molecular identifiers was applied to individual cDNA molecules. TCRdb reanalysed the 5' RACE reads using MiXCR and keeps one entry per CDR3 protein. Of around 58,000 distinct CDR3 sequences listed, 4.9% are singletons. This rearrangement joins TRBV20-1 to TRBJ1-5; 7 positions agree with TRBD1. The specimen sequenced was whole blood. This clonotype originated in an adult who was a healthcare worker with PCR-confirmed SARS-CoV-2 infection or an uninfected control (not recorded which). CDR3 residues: CSASLGTASNQPQHF. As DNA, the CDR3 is TGCAGTGCTAGCCTCGGGACAGCTAGCAATCAGCCCCAGCATTTT.